The rows below give T cell receptor beta chains drawn from one sample of a study of identical twins. TCRdb itself ran the 5' RACE reads through MiXCR, one entry per CDR3 protein. The sample has hundreds of thousands of distinct CDR3 sequences; 15% to 20% are singletons. These data were also filed under a second study, of T cells expressing NK-cell markers.

The sequencing sample was made of PBMCs. The receptors were gathered from a woman between 18 and 29 years old in good health. CDR3s include the opening cysteine and the closing phenylalanine or tryptophan. Fields, in order: clone size, V gene, D gene, J gene, CDR3 protein, CDR3 DNA. A D gene is named only where the DNA matches it firmly. The size entry is marked missing in some rows and otherwise reads once, few, many or a size class.

>few|TRBV5-6|TRBD1|TRBJ2-7
CASSFSGTGDYEQYF
TGTGCCAGCAGCTTCTCCGGGACAGGGGACTACGAGCAGTACTTC
>-|TRBV11-3|TRBD2|TRBJ2-1
CASSPQLAGPNEQFF
TGTGCCAGCAGCCCCCAACTAGCGGGCCCCAATGAGCAGTTCTTC
>-|TRBV10-3|TRBD2|TRBJ2-1
CAISESDSGRSYNEQFF
TGTGCCATCAGTGAGTCGGATAGCGGGAGATCCTACAATGAGCAGTTCTTC
>few|TRBV15|-|TRBJ2-7
CATSRNGVYEQYF
TGTGCCACCAGCAGAAACGGTGTCTACGAGCAGTACTTC
>few|TRBV12-3/TRBV12-4|-|TRBJ1-6
CASSLWWDNSPLHF
TGTGCCAGCAGCCTCTGGTGGGATAATTCACCCCTCCACTTT
>-|TRBV5-1|-|TRBJ2-1
CASSFPSADEQFF
TGCGCCAGCAGCTTCCCTAGCGCTGATGAGCAGTTCTTC
>-|TRBV10-3|-|TRBJ2-2
CAISEPLGASSNTGELFF
TGTGCCATCAGTGAACCCCTGGGGGCCAGCTCGAACACCGGGGAGCTGTTTTTT
>few|TRBV10-3|-|TRBJ2-3
CAIRPSLRQSTDTQYF
TGTGCCATCAGACCCAGCCTTCGACAAAGCACAGATACGCAGTATTTT
>-|TRBV20-1|-|TRBJ1-1
CSAQQLGVEAFF
TGCAGTGCTCAGCAATTAGGGGTCGAAGCTTTCTTT
>few|TRBV7-9|TRBD2|TRBJ2-2
CASSSRTSRSGELFF
TGTGCCAGCAGCTCTAGGACTAGCCGTTCCGGGGAGCTGTTTTTT
>few|TRBV20-1|-|TRBJ1-2
CSARLASHYGYTF
TGCAGTGCCCGACTGGCGAGTCACTATGGCTACACCTTC
>-|TRBV5-6|TRBD1|TRBJ2-7
CASSRWDRSTEQYF
TGTGCCAGCAGCCGATGGGACAGGTCAACCGAGCAGTACTTC
>once|TRBV3-1|-|TRBJ2-3
CASSDQGLDTQYF
TGTGCCAGCAGCGACCAAGGCCTGGATACGCAGTATTTT
>-|TRBV4-3|-|TRBJ2-4
CASSQALGADIQYF
TGCGCCAGCAGCCAGGCTCTCGGGGCGGACATTCAGTACTTC
>-|TRBV7-6|-|TRBJ1-6
CASSLEGRLISPLHF
TGTGCCAGCAGCTTAGAAGGGAGATTAATTTCACCCCTCCACTTT
>-|TRBV6-5|-|TRBJ2-7
CASSSREFYEQYF
TGTGCCAGCAGTTCCCGGGAGTTCTACGAGCAGTACTTC
>few|TRBV20-1|-|TRBJ2-3
CSAGGMTDTQYF
TGCAGTGCTGGGGGGATGACAGATACGCAGTATTTT
>-|TRBV12-3/TRBV12-4|-|TRBJ1-2
CASTPPGHYGYTF
TGTGCCAGCACCCCTCCCGGTCACTATGGCTACACCTTC
>few|TRBV7-9|TRBD2|TRBJ2-7
CASSFWTSGRSEQYF
TGTGCCAGCAGCTTCTGGACTAGCGGGAGGAGCGAGCAGTACTTC
>-|TRBV7-9|TRBD2|TRBJ2-1
CATPTGTSGVNEQFF
TGTGCCACCCCCACCGGGACTAGCGGGGTGAATGAGCAGTTCTTC
>few|TRBV11-1|-|TRBJ2-3
CASSQIRRGSIRNTDTQYF
TGTGCCAGCAGTCAAATACGGCGTGGTAGCATCAGAAACACAGATACGCAGTATTTT
>once|TRBV14|-|TRBJ2-5
CASSQGWLEETQYF
TGTGCCAGCAGCCAAGGTTGGCTAGAAGAGACCCAGTACTTC
>few|TRBV12-3/TRBV12-4|-|TRBJ1-2
CASSLTTLYGYTF
TGTGCCAGCAGTTTGACGACCCTATATGGCTACACCTTC
>many|TRBV27|TRBD2|TRBJ2-1
CASSLLLAGGTNEQFF
TGTGCCAGCAGTTTATTGCTAGCGGGGGGTACAAATGAGCAGTTCTTC
>few|TRBV5-1|TRBD1|TRBJ1-2
CASSPGDRVYGYTF
TGCGCCAGCAGCCCTGGGGACAGGGTCTATGGCTACACCTTC
>few|TRBV7-9|-|TRBJ2-1
CASSFKVNEQFF
TGTGCCAGCAGCTTTAAGGTTAATGAGCAGTTCTTC